This T cell receptor beta chain is from a study of T cells in Graves' hyperthyroidism and ophthalmopathy. The CDR3 runs 15 residues. Trimming left V 4 bases short and J 2 bases short, with 12 bases between. The germline gives CDR1 LGHDT, CDR2 YNNKEL (reference sequence). This clonotype was found a few times. Amplified TCR beta CDR3 regions came from RNA transcripts. The HTBI primer set drove a first-round RT-PCR of the TCR CDR3. TCRdb redid the calling of the multiplex PCR reads with MiXCR, one entry per CDR3 protein. The table records some 530,000 distinct CDR3 sequences, 20% to 25% of them present only once.

The sample was blood. The source is a woman aged 70-85 years with Graves' ophthalmopathy. This sequence joins TRBV3-1 and TRBJ1-5; D gene uncertain. CDR3 nucleotide sequence: TGTGCCAGCAGCCCTAACCACGGGGGCAATCAGCCCCAGCATTTT. Residues: CASSPNHGGNQPQHF.